The 28 T cell receptor beta chains below all came from one sample that was sequenced in a study of OX40 agonist ivuxolimab in advanced cancers. Produced via immunoSEQ multiplex PCR; TCRdb's table is partial and in-frame only. The sample contains around 16,000 clones, approximately 84% of which appear only once. Sample: CD4+ or CD8+ T cells sorted from blood, taken in a trial of the OX40 agonist ivuxolimab. These receptors were collected from an adult with an advanced solid tumor such as melanoma, head and neck, liver or kidney cancer.

In this sample, this clone turned up once. The chain has TRBV6-6 and TRBJ2-7; D is perhaps TRBD2 (5 bases). Germline V gene sequence: CDR1 MNHNY, CDR2 SVGAGI (reference sequence). Trimming took off 7 bases at V and 3 bases at J, with 16 bases between the two ends. CDR3 size: 14 residues. For the CDR3, the DNA is TGTGCCAGCATTCGAGGGTTGTTCAGCTACGAGCAGTACTTC. As protein: CASIRGLFSYEQYF.

DNA of the CDR3: TGTGCCAGCAGCTTAGCCCCTATTGCTCACGGCTACACCTTC. Amino acids: CASSLAPIAHGYTF. The rearrangement joins TRBV7-8 to TRBJ1-2; no clear D. The CDR3 runs 14 residues. The V and J ends lost 0 bases and 8 bases respectively, with 13 bases between them. Germline CDR1 SGHVS, CDR2 FQNEAQ.

This chain joins TRBV5-4 and TRBJ2-3, with 14 positions matching TRBD2. This CDR3 has 16 residues. CDR1 is SGHNT and CDR2 is YYREEE in the germline V gene (reference sequence). The V gene end was trimmed by 5 bases and the J gene end by 5 bases; junction bases not matched to a gene: 7. The CDR3 is CASSSGTSGSIDTQYF. CDR3 nucleotides: TGTGCCAGCAGTTCCGGGACTAGCGGGAGTATAGATACGCAGTATTTT.

The count of this clone is one. The chain links TRBV2 to TRBJ1-5; D may be TRBD1 (6 bases). Trimming removed 7 bases at V and 2 bases at J, with 12 bases between. Germline-derived CDR1 and CDR2 are SNHLY and FYNNEI. The CDR3 extends over 14 amino acids. The CDR3 spells CASKEKGGNQPQHF. Written as DNA, the CDR3 is TGTGCCAGCAAAGAGAAGGGGGGCAATCAGCCCCAGCATTTT. The full variable domain, with the rest looked up from reference TRBV2 and TRBJ1-5, is EPEVTQTPSHQVTQMGQEVILRCVPISNHLYFYWYRQILGQKVEFLVSFYNNEISEKSEIFDDQFSVERPDGSNFTLKIRSTKLEDSAMYFCASKEKGGNQPQHFGDGTRLSIL.

Only a few counts were recorded for this clone. The chain combines TRBV19 with TRBJ2-5, with 14 bases aligning to TRBD2. CDR1 is LNHDA and CDR2 is SQIVND in the germline V gene (reference sequence). The length of the CDR3 is 16 residues. V shed 2 bases, J shed 5 bases, and the junction held 4 bases outside the gene matches. CDR3 region: CASSISGTSGSETQYF. In DNA, the CDR3 is TGTGCCAGTAGTATATCCGGGACTAGCGGGAGTGAGACCCAGTACTTC.

This chain's CDR3 is CASSNPLAGFTDTQYF. The CDR3 DNA sequence: TGTGCCAGCAGCAACCCCCTAGCGGGGTTTACAGATACGCAGTATTTT. The V and J genes are TRBV7-3 and TRBJ2-3, with 9 bases identical to TRBD2. Germline lookup yields CDR1 SGHTA and CDR2 FQGTGA. The V segment lost 5 bases and the J segment 3 bases; nucleotides outside the gene matches: 9. The CDR3 covers 16 residues.

The rearrangement links TRBV19 to TRBJ2-1; a possible D gene is TRBD1 (6 bases). CDR1 and CDR2 from the germline V gene are LNHDA and SQIVND (reference sequence). V shed 11 bases and J shed 8 bases, with 19 bases lying between them. This CDR3 is 13 amino acids long. The CDR3 loop is CASKRTALDEQFF. As DNA, the CDR3 is TGTGCCTCTAAAAGGACAGCCCTCGATGAGCAGTTCTTC.

This chain's CDR3 is CASSSTGAVTEAFF. The CDR3 coding sequence is TGCGCCAGCAGCTCGACAGGGGCTGTCACTGAAGCTTTCTTT. V usage is TRBV5-1 and J usage is TRBJ1-1; 8 positions agree with TRBD1. The CDR3 has 14 residues. Germline CDR1 is SGHRS and CDR2 is YFSETQ. J lost 4 bases, V lost 3 bases, and 5 bases had no gene match.

There are a few counts of this clone. The J gene is TRBJ2-1, the V gene TRBV7-9, with 7 bases matching TRBD2. From germline, CDR1 is SEHNR and CDR2 FQNEAQ (reference sequence). V dropped 1 base and J dropped 6; count of bases not matched to a gene: 12. CDR3 length: 17 amino acids. CDR3 region: CASSLGRRELLRNEQFF. Here the CDR3 DNA reads TGTGCCAGCAGCTTAGGTCGGCGGGAGCTGCTACGCAATGAGCAGTTCTTC. Full variable domain (outside the CDR3, taken from reference TRBV7-9 and TRBJ2-1): DTGVSQNPRHKITKRGQNVTFRCDPISEHNRLYWYRQTLGQGPEFLTYFQNEAQLEKSRLLSDRFSAERPKGSFSTLEIQRTEQGDSAMYLCASSLGRRELLRNEQFFGPGTRLTVL.

This chain connects TRBV5-6 to TRBJ1-1; D remains ambiguous. With 2 bases removed from V and 3 bases from J, the gap between germline ends came to 14 bases. The CDR3 is 15 residues long. Germline values: CDR1 SGHDT, CDR2 YYEEEE. This CDR3 reads CASSFIGFSDTEAFF. The DNA of the CDR3 is TGTGCCAGCAGCTTCATAGGGTTTTCAGACACTGAAGCTTTCTTT.

The DNA for the CDR3 is TGTGCCAGCAGCTCAACAGATACGCAGTATTTT. Its protein is CASSSTDTQYF. The V gene is TRBV7-9, the J gene TRBJ2-3; unclear D gene. This CDR3 comprises 11 residues. V was cut by 4 bases and J by 3 bases, with 2 bases left in between. The germline CDR1 and CDR2 sequences are SEHNR and FQNEAQ (reference sequence).

The J gene is TRBJ2-7, the V gene TRBV11-2; possible D gene TRBD1, 6 bases. This CDR3 is built from 13 residues. V was cut by 1 base and J by 2 bases, with 6 bases left in between. The germline gives CDR1 SGHAT, CDR2 FQNNGV. CDR3 amino acids: CASSLGTAYEQYF. In DNA form, the CDR3 reads TGTGCCAGCAGCTTAGGGACAGCCTACGAGCAGTACTTC.

V gene TRBV7-9 combines with J gene TRBJ1-1; no definite D call. This CDR3 spans 12 amino acids. V was pared by 6 bases and J by 5 bases, with 10 bases between. The germline V gene encodes CDR1 SEHNR and CDR2 FQNEAQ (reference sequence). DNA of the CDR3: TGTGCCAGCAGGGATTCGCTAACTGAAGCTTTCTTT. Translating gives CASRDSLTEAFF.

This rearrangement joins TRBV5-1 to TRBJ2-7, with a possible D match to TRBD1 (6 bases). The CDR3 extends over 14 amino acids. The V end was cut by 8 bases, the J end by 3 bases, with 18 bases between. Per the germline V gene, CDR1 is SGHRS and CDR2 is YFSETQ. The CDR3 spells CASSPRDIDYEQYF. CDR3 sequence (DNA): TGCGCCAGTAGCCCCCGGGACATTGACTACGAGCAGTACTTC.

V gene TRBV6-6 combines with J gene TRBJ2-5, with TRBD1 as a possible D gene (5 bases). The J call may be incorrect, as the DNA end agrees better with TRBJ2-7. Germline V CDR1 and CDR2: MNHNY, SVGAGI (reference sequence). The CDR3 totals 12 residues. The CDR3 region is CATSDSPYEQYF. As DNA, the CDR3 is TGTGCCACCTCCGACAGTCCCTACGAGCAGTACTTC.

This clone occurred once. The gene calls are TRBV5-1 and TRBJ2-7, with 7 positions matching TRBD1. This CDR3 has 14 amino acids. The junction had 3 bases not matched to a gene; V was cut back by 0 bases and J by 3 bases. Germline-derived CDR1 and CDR2 are SGHRS and YFSETQ. This chain's CDR3 is CASSLVQGDYEQYF. As DNA, the CDR3 is TGCGCCAGCAGCTTGGTCCAGGGGGACTACGAGCAGTACTTC.

The sample holds a few counts of this clone. This chain connects TRBV5-1 to TRBJ1-1; D is ambiguous. CDR1 and CDR2 from the germline V gene are SGHRS and YFSETQ. The CDR3 contains 14 residues. Trimming pared 2 bases from V and 1 base from J, leaving 9 bases between. CDR3 protein: CASSLMLGNTEAFF. CDR3 sequence (DNA): TGCGCCAGCAGCTTAATGCTAGGGAACACTGAAGCTTTCTTT.

This clone appeared a single time. V is TRBV11-2 and J is TRBJ2-1; D uncertain. V was shortened by 4 bases and J by 4 bases, with 14 bases between the two germline ends. The CDR3 covers 15 residues. CDR1 is SGHAT, CDR2 FQNNGV, per germline. The CDR3 DNA reads TGTGCCAGCAGCTCCGCCGGGTCGGCATACAATGAGCAGTTCTTC. Protein product: CASSSAGSAYNEQFF.

The chain has TRBV6-5 and TRBJ1-3; D is ambiguous. The CDR3 contains 12 residues. The germline gives CDR1 MNHEY, CDR2 SVGAGI. V lost 8 bases and J lost 8, with 13 bases in between. The CDR3 region is CASGVDWDTIYF. CDR3 bases: TGTGCCAGCGGGGTCGATTGGGACACCATATATTTT.

The V call is TRBV4-1, the J call TRBJ1-1; D gene ambiguous. Germline lookup yields CDR1 MGHRA and CDR2 YSYEKL. This CDR3 comprises 15 residues. V lost 6 bases and J lost 0, with 14 bases in between. The CDR3 nucleotides read TGCGCCAGCAGAGTCGCCCGTTTGATGAACACTGAAGCTTTCTTT. It specifies CASRVARLMNTEAFF.

This chain uses TRBV19 with TRBJ2-7; 7 bases align to TRBD2. Germline V lookup: CDR1 LNHDA, CDR2 SQIVND (reference sequence). Germline trimming cut 7 bases from V and 5 bases from J; bases unmatched to any gene: 11. The CDR3 extends over 14 amino acids. The CDR3 spells CASTPTGRFHEQYF. The CDR3 nucleotides read TGTGCCAGTACCCCTACCGGGAGGTTCCACGAGCAGTACTTC.

The rearrangement links TRBV27 to TRBJ1-6; no definite D call. V dropped 5 bases and J dropped 4 bases, with 12 bases sitting between them. Germline lookup yields CDR1 MNHEY and CDR2 SMNVEV (reference sequence). The CDR3 has 15 residues. The CDR3, as DNA: TGTGCCAGCAGTCTAGGTCTTGCGTATAATTCACCCCTCCACTTT. Protein sequence: CASSLGLAYNSPLHF.

This rearrangement joins TRBV6-5 to TRBJ2-7; 8 bases are shared with TRBD1. CDR1 and CDR2 from the germline V gene are MNHEY and SVGAGI. The CDR3 extends over 15 amino acids. V shed 6 bases, J shed 3 bases, and the junction held 10 bases outside the gene matches. Here the CDR3 reads CASSGGAGGIYEQYF. In DNA, the CDR3 is TGTGCCAGCAGCGGAGGGGCAGGGGGCATCTACGAGCAGTACTTC.

This clone was seen a single time. The chain uses TRBV19 and TRBJ2-1; no firm D call. The germline V gene encodes CDR1 LNHDA and CDR2 SQIVND (reference sequence). CDR3 length: 14 amino acids. Trimming removed 7 bases from V and 7 bases from J, with 17 bases in between. CDR3 loop: CASNLPDSGNEQFF. DNA for the CDR3: TGTGCCAGTAATCTCCCCGACTCTGGGAATGAGCAGTTCTTC.

The chain employs TRBV7-9 and TRBJ2-5; D call uncertain. CDR3 length: 15 amino acids. The germline CDR1 and CDR2 sequences are SEHNR and FQNEAQ (reference sequence). With 3 bases removed from V and 5 bases from J, the gap between germline ends came to 16 bases. In nucleotides, the CDR3 is TGTGCCAGCAGCTTTCGGTCCCGAGAAGGGGAGACCCAGTACTTC. It encodes CASSFRSREGETQYF. The whole variable domain, remainder taken from reference TRBV7-9 and TRBJ2-5, is DTGVSQNPRHKITKRGQNVTFRCDPISEHNRLYWYRQTLGQGPEFLTYFQNEAQLEKSRLLSDRFSAERPKGSFSTLEIQRTEQGDSAMYLCASSFRSREGETQYFGPGTRLLVL.

The CDR3 nucleotides are TGTGCCAGCAGCTTTTCATGGCAATCCTACGAGCAGTACTTC. It yields the protein CASSFSWQSYEQYF. This chain joins TRBV5-4 and TRBJ2-7; the D is unclear. V lost 2 bases, J lost 1 base, and 10 bases lay in between. CDR3 length: 14 residues. CDR1 and CDR2 (germline): SGHNT, YYREEE (reference sequence).

V usage is TRBV27 and J usage is TRBJ2-7; D is unclear. The CDR3 covers 14 residues. Trimming removed 0 bases from V and 7 bases from J, with 13 bases in between. CDR1 is MNHEY, CDR2 SMNVEV, per germline (reference sequence). The CDR3 nucleotides read TGTGCCAGCAGTTTATCGGGCGGCCAGCTAGAGCAGTACTTC. Its translation is CASSLSGGQLEQYF.

The chain couples TRBV11-2 to TRBJ1-2; the D is unclear. Germline values: CDR1 SGHAT, CDR2 FQNNGV. The V gene lost 3 bases and the J gene lost 7 bases, with 12 bases spanning the gap. This CDR3 is built from 13 residues. The CDR3 bases are TGTGCCAGCAGCTTCGGAGGGCCCCCTGGCTACACCTTC. It yields the protein CASSFGGPPGYTF.